This T cell receptor (beta chain) was identified in a study of cytomegalovirus exposure and HLA in healthy donors. Whole-study findings and limits: Some V segments, including TRBV6-2 and TRBV6-3, were excluded as indistinguishable. Common viral pathogens seemed to be connected with several of the most significant clusters, according to a later analysis.

Note on this clone: Its antigen is currently unknown.

Germline CDR1 reads SGHKS; CDR2 reads YYEKEE (reference sequence). V was cut by 4 bases and J by 1 base, with 17 bases left in between. The CDR3 contains 16 residues. With 60 Vbeta and 13 Jbeta primers, the PCR was carried out. Data came from immunoSEQ multiplex PCR; TCRdb stores just in-frame clones and leaves some out. The sample shows about 130,000 clones, about 64% of them seen only once. The sequence was collected from a woman in her forties in good health and CMV-seronegative. Sequences were obtained from PBMCs. The chain employs TRBV5-5 and TRBJ1-1; maybe TRBD1 (6 bases). The CDR3 coding sequence is TGTGCCAGCAGCCTATCCAGGGGTGGGGGGAACACTGAAGCTTTCTTT. Its protein product is CASSLSRGGGNTEAFF.